This TCR beta chain was captured in a study of blood T cell repertoires in COVID-19. Study information: Samples representing acute and convalescent COVID-19 were sourced from the United States, Italy and Spain.

This CDR3 has 12 residues. Trimming shortened V by 7 bases and J by 3 bases, and 9 bases separated the two germline ends. Germline loops: CDR1 LNHDA, CDR2 SQIVND (reference sequence). Per the authors' pipeline: Amplified reference gene primers provided the basis for estimating nucleated cell counts. Here immunoSEQ multiplex PCR was the method, and the copy in TCRdb shows in-frame clones only, minus some. The V and J calls and clone size were taken over from that table, and D and trimming were inferred from the DNA. The sample holds under 200,000 clones, under 85% seen once. The chain employs TRBV19 and TRBJ1-1; tentatively, D is TRBD1 (6 bases). Material: peripheral blood. The origin of this receptor is a man aged 55 to 69 with active or convalescent COVID-19. The CDR3 loop reads CASTHRDTEAFF. The DNA of the CDR3 is TGTGCCAGTACCCACAGGGACACTGAAGCTTTCTTT.